Each of the 10 T cell receptor beta chains below was sequenced from the same sample in a study of blood T cell repertoires in COVID-19. TCRdb's table, derived via immunoSEQ multiplex PCR, lists solely in-frame clones and lacks some. The repertoire holds roughly 340,000 clones, with 91% as singletons. The sample consisted of peripheral blood. The receptor set was obtained from a woman under 30 who had recovered from COVID-19.

The chain joins TRBV4-1 to TRBJ2-1; 9 bases are shared with TRBD2. The CDR3 totals 17 residues. The germline CDR1 and CDR2 sequences are MGHRA and YSYEKL. The trim removed 1 base at V and 6 bases at J, leaving 10 bases unmatched. As DNA, the CDR3 is TGCGCCAGCAGCCAAGTAGCGGGAGCTTTCCTTGGCAATGAGCAGTTCTTC. Amino acid sequence: CASSQVAGAFLGNEQFF.

V usage is TRBV5-6 and J usage is TRBJ2-1, with a weak D call TRBD2 (5 bases). The germline V and J ends were trimmed by 7 bases and 6 bases, with 23 bases remaining between them. CDR1 and CDR2 from the germline V gene are SGHDT and YYEEEE. CDR3 length: 16 residues. The CDR3 loop is CASSTARDGSRNEQFF. CDR3 DNA: TGTGCCAGCTCTACGGCTCGGGATGGTTCCCGCAATGAGCAGTTCTTC.

The V gene is TRBV21-1, the J gene TRBJ1-2. TRBV21-1 is described as a pseudogene. This CDR3 spans 10 amino acids. The CDR3 DNA follows: TGTGCCAGCAGCAAAGGAGACTACACCTTC. The encoded protein is CASSKGDYTF.

The chain combines TRBV29-1 with TRBJ2-5, with TRBD2 matching 16 bases. Per the germline V gene, CDR1 is SQVTM and CDR2 is ANQGSEA. This CDR3 has 16 residues. The V and J ends lost 3 bases and 5 bases, in that order; junction bases with no gene match: 6. The CDR3 DNA sequence: TGCAGCGTTGAGGGACTAGCGGGAGGGCCGGATGAGACCCAGTACTTC. Protein sequence: CSVEGLAGGPDETQYF.

The V call is TRBV10-1, the J call TRBJ1-5; a possible D gene is TRBD1 (6 bases). The V end was cut by 1 base, the J end by 7 bases, with 14 bases between. The CDR3 runs 15 residues. Germline V lookup: CDR1 WNHNN, CDR2 SYGVQD (reference sequence). The CDR3 coding sequence is TGCGCCAGCAGTGAGTTCGTCAGGGGTAGGCAGCCCCAGCATTTT. Translation gives CASSEFVRGRQPQHF.

This sequence joins TRBV6-4 and TRBJ2-1, with 9 bases aligning to TRBD2. CDR1 and CDR2 (germline): MRHNA, SNTAGT. This CDR3 is 15 amino acids long. J lost 5 bases, V lost 3 bases, and 5 bases had no gene match. The CDR3 here is CASSESAGGNNEQFF. In nucleotides, the CDR3 is TGTGCCAGCAGTGAATCGGCGGGAGGGAACAATGAGCAGTTCTTC.

The chain has TRBV6-2 or TRBV6-3 and TRBJ1-2; D might be TRBD1 (6 bases). With 6 bases removed from V and 6 bases from J, the gap between germline ends came to 14 bases. The CDR3 is 13 residues long. Looked up from germline, CDR1 is MNHEY and CDR2 is SVGEGT. The CDR3 loop is CASSDTGKHGYTF. The CDR3 bases are TGTGCCAGCAGCGACACAGGGAAACATGGCTACACCTTC.

The rearrangement links TRBV5-1 to TRBJ2-2, with 7 bases lining up with TRBD1. The CDR3 consists of 13 residues. Trimming took 9 bases from V and 7 from J; bases not matched to a gene: 9. Germline loops: CDR1 SGHRS, CDR2 YFSETQ. The CDR3 loop reads CATWTGDGGELFF. The CDR3 DNA sequence: TGCGCCACCTGGACAGGCGATGGCGGGGAGCTGTTTTTT.

The chain has TRBV4-3 and TRBJ1-6, with D possibly being TRBD1 (5 bases). The CDR3 covers 16 residues. Germline V CDR1 and CDR2: LGHNA, YSLEER. Trimming took 6 bases from V and 0 from J, leaving 12 bases between them. The CDR3 here is CASRKGRDSYNSPLHF. CDR3 coding DNA: TGCGCCAGCAGGAAGGGCAGGGACTCCTATAATTCACCCCTCCACTTT.

The rearrangement uses TRBV19 and TRBJ1-2; no firm D call. V was trimmed by 5 bases and J by 4 bases, leaving 17 bases between them. In germline, CDR1 is LNHDA, CDR2 SQIVND (reference sequence). This CDR3 region has 15 residues. The DNA of the CDR3 is TGTGCCAGTAGTGGCTGGGTTGGTCGGAGCTATGGCTACACCTTC. Amino acid sequence: CASSGWVGRSYGYTF.